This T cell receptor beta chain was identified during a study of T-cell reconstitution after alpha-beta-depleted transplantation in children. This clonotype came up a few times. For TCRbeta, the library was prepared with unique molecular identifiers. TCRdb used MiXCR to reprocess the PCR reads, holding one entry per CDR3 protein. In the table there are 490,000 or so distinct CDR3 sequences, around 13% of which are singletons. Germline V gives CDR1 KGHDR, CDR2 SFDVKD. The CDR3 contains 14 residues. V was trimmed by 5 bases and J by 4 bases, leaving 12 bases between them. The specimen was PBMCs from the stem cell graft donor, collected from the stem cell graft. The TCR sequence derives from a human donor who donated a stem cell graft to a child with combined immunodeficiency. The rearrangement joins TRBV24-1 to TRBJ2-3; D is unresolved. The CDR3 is CATSALQAADTQYF. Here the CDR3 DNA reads TGTGCCACCAGTGCCCTGCAAGCTGCAGATACGCAGTATTTT.